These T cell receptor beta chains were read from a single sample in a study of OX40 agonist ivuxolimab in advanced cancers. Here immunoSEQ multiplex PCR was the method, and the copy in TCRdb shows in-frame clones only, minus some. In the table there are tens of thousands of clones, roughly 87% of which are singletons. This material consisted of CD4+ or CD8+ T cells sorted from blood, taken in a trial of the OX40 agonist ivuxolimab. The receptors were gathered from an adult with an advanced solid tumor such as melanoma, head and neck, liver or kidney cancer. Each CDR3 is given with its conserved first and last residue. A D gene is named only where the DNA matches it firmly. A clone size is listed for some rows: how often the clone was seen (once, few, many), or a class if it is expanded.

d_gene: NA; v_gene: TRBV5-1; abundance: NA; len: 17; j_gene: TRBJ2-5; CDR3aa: CASSLVPSRGEQETQYF; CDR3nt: TGCGCCAGCAGCTTGGTCCCTTCCAGGGGGGAACAAGAGACCCAGTACTTC
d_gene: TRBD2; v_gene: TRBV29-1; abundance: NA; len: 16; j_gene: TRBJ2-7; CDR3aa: CSVDGSSGRHPGEQYF; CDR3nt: TGCAGCGTTGACGGTTCTAGCGGGAGGCACCCTGGCGAGCAGTACTTC
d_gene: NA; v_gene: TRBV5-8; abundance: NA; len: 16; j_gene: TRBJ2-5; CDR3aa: CASSPGRVGREETQYF; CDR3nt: TGTGCCAGCAGCCCAGGTCGTGTGGGCAGGGAAGAGACCCAGTACTTC
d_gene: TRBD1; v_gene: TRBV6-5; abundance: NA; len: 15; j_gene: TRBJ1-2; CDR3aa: CASSYLTGGFYGYTF; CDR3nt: TGTGCCAGCAGTTACTTGACAGGGGGCTTCTATGGCTACACCTTC
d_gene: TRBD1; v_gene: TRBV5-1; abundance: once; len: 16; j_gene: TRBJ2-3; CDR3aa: CASSLGRQGLTDTQYF; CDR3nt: TGCGCCAGCAGCTTGGGACGACAGGGTTTAACAGATACGCAGTATTTT
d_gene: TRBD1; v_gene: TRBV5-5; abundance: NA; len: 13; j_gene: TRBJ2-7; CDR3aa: CAVRRQGSDEQYF; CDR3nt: TGTGCCGTCCGGAGACAGGGCAGCGATGAGCAGTACTTC
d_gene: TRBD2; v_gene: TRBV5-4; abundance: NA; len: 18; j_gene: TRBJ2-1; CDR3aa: CASSLALTSGSSYNEQFF; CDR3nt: TGTGCCAGCAGCTTGGCCCTGACTAGCGGGAGCTCCTACAATGAGCAGTTCTTC
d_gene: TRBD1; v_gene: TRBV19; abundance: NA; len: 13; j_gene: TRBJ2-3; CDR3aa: CASSLHRGDTQYF; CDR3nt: TGTGCCAGTAGTTTACACAGGGGGGATACGCAGTATTTT
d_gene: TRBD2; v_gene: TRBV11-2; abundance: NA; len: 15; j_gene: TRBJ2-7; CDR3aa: CASSEYSGRAREQYF; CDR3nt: TGTGCCAGCAGCGAGTATAGCGGGAGGGCTCGAGAGCAGTACTTC
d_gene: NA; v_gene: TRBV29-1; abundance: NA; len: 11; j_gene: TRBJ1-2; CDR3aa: CSVGRDYGYTF; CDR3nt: TGCAGCGTGGGGAGGGACTATGGCTACACCTTC
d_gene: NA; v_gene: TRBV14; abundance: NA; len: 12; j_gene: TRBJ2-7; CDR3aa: CASSQERALQYF; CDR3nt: TGTGCCAGCAGCCAAGAGAGAGCCTTGCAGTACTTC
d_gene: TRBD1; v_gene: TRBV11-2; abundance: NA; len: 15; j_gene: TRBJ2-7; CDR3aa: CASSLNPHRGYEQYF; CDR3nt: TGTGCCAGCAGCTTAAATCCCCACAGGGGCTACGAGCAGTACTTC
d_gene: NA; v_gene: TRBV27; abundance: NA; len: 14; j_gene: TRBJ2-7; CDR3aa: CASSSPTVSYEQYF; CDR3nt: TGTGCCAGCAGTTCACCGACAGTCTCCTACGAGCAGTACTTC
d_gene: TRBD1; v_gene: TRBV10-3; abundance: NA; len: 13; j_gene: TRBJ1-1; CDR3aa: CAITDRGRTEAFF; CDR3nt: TGTGCCATCACGGACAGGGGGCGCACTGAAGCTTTCTTT
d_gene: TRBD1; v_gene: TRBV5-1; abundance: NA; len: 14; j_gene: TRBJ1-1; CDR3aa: CASRSGTANTEAFF; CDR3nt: TGCGCCAGCAGATCAGGGACAGCGAACACTGAAGCTTTCTTT
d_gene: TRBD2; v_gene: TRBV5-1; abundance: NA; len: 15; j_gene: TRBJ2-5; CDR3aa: CASSPPLAGEETQYF; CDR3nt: TGCGCCAGCAGCCCGCCCCTAGCGGGAGAAGAGACCCAGTACTTC
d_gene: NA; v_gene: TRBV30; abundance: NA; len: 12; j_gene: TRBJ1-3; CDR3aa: CAWSGTADTIYF; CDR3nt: TGTGCCTGGAGTGGAACGGCCGACACCATATATTTT
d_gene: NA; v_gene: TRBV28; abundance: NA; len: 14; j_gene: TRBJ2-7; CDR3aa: CASSSTDTLYEQYF; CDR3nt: TGTGCCAGCAGTTCTACAGATACCCTCTACGAGCAGTACTTC
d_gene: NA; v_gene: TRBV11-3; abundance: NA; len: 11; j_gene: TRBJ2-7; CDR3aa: CASSAYYEQYF; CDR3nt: TGTGCCAGCAGCGCATACTACGAGCAGTACTTC
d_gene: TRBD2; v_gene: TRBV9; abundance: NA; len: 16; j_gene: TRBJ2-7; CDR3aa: CASSVGLAGGTYEQYF; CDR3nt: TGTGCCAGCAGCGTGGGACTAGCGGGAGGGACCTACGAGCAGTACTTC
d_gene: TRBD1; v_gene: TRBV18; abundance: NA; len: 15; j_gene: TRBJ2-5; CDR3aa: CASSPSVTGEETQYF; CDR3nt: TGTGCCAGCTCACCCTCCGTGACAGGGGAAGAGACCCAGTACTTC
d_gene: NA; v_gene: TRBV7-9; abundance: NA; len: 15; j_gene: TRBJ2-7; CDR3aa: CASSLAGLVGYEQYF; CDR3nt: TGTGCCAGCAGCTTAGCGGGGCTAGTAGGCTACGAGCAGTACTTC
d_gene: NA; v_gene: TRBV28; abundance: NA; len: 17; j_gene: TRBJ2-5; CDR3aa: CASSLRVGSAPEGWQYF; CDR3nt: TGTGCCAGCAGTTTACGGGTCGGTAGCGCTCCGGAAGGTTGGCAGTACTTC
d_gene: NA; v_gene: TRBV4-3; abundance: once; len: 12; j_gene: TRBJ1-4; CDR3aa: CASSQGNEKLFF; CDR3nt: TGCGCCAGCAGCCAAGGAAATGAAAAACTGTTTTTT
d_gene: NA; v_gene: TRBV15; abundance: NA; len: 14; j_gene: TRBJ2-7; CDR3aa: CATSRDIGRYEQYF; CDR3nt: TGTGCCACCAGCAGAGATATAGGTCGTTACGAGCAGTACTTC
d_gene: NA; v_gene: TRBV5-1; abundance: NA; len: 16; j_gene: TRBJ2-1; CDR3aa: CASSLGAMAAYNEQFF; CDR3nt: TGCGCCAGCAGCTTGGGGGCGATGGCAGCTTACAATGAGCAGTTCTTC
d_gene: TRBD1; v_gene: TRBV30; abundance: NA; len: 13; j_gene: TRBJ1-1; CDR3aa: CAWSGDRGHEAFF; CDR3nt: TGTGCCTGGAGTGGGGACAGGGGCCATGAAGCTTTCTTT
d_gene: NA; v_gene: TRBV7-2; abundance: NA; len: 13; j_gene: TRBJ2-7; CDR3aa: CASSLGPGYEQYF; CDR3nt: TGTGCCAGCAGCTTAGGGCCGGGCTACGAGCAGTACTTC
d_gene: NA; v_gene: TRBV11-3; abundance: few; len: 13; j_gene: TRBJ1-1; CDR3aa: CASSLGSNTEAFF; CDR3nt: TGTGCCAGCAGCTTAGGATCGAACACTGAAGCTTTCTTT
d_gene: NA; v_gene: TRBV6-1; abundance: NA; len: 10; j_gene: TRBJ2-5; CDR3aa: CASGQETQYF; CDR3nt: TGTGCCAGCGGACAAGAGACCCAGTACTTC
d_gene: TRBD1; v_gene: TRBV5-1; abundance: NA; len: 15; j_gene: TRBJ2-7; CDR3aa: CASSARDRGFYEQYF; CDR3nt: TGCGCCAGCAGCGCCCGGGACAGGGGGTTCTACGAGCAGTACTTC
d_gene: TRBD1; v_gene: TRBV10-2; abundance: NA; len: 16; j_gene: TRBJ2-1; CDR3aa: CASSESAPGQGYEQFF; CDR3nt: TGCGCCAGCAGTGAGTCGGCCCCCGGACAGGGTTATGAGCAGTTCTTC
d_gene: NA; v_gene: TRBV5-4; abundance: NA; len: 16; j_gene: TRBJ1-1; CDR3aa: CASSLPRGVGYTEAFF; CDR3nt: TGTGCCAGCAGCCTCCCTCGAGGGGTTGGGTACACTGAAGCTTTCTTT
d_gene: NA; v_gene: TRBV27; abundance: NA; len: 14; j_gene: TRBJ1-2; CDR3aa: CASSPRGGSYGYTF; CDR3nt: TGTGCCAGCAGTCCCCGAGGGGGGAGCTATGGCTACACCTTC
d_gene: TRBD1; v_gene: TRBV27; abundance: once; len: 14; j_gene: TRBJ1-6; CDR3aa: CASSPGTGNSPLHF; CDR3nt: TGTGCCAGCAGCCCCGGGACAGGGAATTCACCCCTCCACTTT
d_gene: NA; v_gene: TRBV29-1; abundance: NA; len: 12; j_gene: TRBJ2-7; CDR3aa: CSVETGPTKQYF; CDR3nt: TGCAGCGTTGAAACGGGACCGACAAAGCAGTACTTC
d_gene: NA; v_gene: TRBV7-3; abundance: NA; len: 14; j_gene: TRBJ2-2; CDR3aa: CASSFFSGTGELFF; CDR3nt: TGTGCCAGCAGCTTCTTTAGCGGCACCGGGGAGCTGTTTTTT
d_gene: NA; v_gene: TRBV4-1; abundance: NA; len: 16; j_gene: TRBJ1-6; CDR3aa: CASSQERNPNNSPLHF; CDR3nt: TGCGCCAGCAGCCAAGAGAGGAACCCTAATAATTCACCCCTCCACTTT
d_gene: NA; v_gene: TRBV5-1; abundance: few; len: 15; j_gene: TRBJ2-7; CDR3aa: CASSLEGQTIHEQYF; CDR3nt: TGCGCCAGCAGCTTGGAAGGACAGACCATCCACGAGCAGTACTTC
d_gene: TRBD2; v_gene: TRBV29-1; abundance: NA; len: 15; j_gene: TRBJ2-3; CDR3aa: CSSTSASGVTDTQYF; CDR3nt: TGCAGCTCTACGTCTGCTAGCGGGGTCACAGATACGCAGTATTTT
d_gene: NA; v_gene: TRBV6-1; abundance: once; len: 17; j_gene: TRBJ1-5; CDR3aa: CASSERRGGTLNQPQHF; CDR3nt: TGTGCCAGCAGTGAAAGAAGGGGGGGGACACTTAATCAGCCCCAGCATTTT
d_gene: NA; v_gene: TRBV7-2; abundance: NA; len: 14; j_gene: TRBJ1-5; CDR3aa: CASSQRGINQPQHF; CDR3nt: TGTGCCAGCAGCCAGAGGGGGATCAATCAGCCCCAGCATTTT
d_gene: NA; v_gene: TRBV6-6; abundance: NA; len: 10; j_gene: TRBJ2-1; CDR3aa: CASGLGEQFF; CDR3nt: TGTGCCAGCGGTTTAGGCGAGCAGTTCTTC
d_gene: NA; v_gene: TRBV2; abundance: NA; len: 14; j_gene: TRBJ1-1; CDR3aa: CASSDRQGGTEAFF; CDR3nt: TGTGCCAGCAGTGATCGGCAGGGAGGCACTGAAGCTTTCTTT
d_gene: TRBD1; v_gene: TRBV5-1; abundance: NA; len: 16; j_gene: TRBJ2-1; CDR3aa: CASSTGQGLGSNEQFF; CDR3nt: TGCGCCAGCAGCACTGGACAGGGCTTAGGTTCCAATGAGCAGTTCTTC
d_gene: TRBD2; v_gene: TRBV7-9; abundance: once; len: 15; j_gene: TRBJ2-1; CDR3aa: CASIPWTSGRNEQFF; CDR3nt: TGTGCCAGCATCCCCTGGACTAGCGGGAGGAATGAGCAGTTCTTC